Below are 32 T cell receptor beta chains sequenced from a single sample in a study of blood T cell repertoires in COVID-19. Sequencing was performed with immunoSEQ multiplex PCR; in TCRdb, only in-frame clones are kept and a portion is missing. Here the sample spans about 36,000 clones, about nine tenths being singletons. The sequencing sample was made of peripheral blood. These receptors all come from a human donor in a cohort sampled during active COVID-19.

This chain joins TRBV14 and TRBJ1-1, with 8 bases that match TRBD1. V was clipped by 4 bases and J by 5 bases; unmatched bases: 9. Germline V gene lookup returns CDR1 SGHDN and CDR2 FVKESK. The CDR3 extends over 15 amino acids. CDR3: CASSPFQGAVTEAFF. Written as DNA, the CDR3 is TGTGCCAGCAGCCCCTTTCAGGGGGCCGTAACTGAAGCTTTCTTT. Together with reference TRBV14 and TRBJ1-1, the CDR3 gives the full variable domain: EAGVTQFPSHSVIEKGQTVTLRCDPISGHDNLYWYRRVMGKEIKFLLHFVKESKQDESGMPNNRFLAERTGGTYSTLKVQPAELEDSGVYFCASSPFQGAVTEAFFGQGTRLTVV.

Concerning this clone: At one boundary the junction diverges from the germline segment, which might be a read error. The V gene is TRBV30, the J gene TRBJ2-7; 14 nucleotides agree with TRBD2. Germline V lookup: CDR1 GTSNPN, CDR2 SVGIG (reference sequence). This CDR3 has 14 residues. CDR3 sequence reads: CAWDTGLAGDRAHF. DNA for the CDR3: TGTGCCTGGGACACGGGACTAGCGGGAGATAGGGCGCATTTC.

This chain uses TRBV4-1 with TRBJ2-7, with D perhaps matching TRBD2 (6 bases). Germline CDR1 and CDR2: MGHRA and YSYEKL. The CDR3 has 19 residues. Between the trimmed V and J ends, which lost 4 bases and 1 base, there was a span of 26 bases. The CDR3 spells CASSLGPSSSSVISYEQYF. CDR3 bases: TGCGCCAGCAGCCTAGGCCCCTCTTCCTCTAGCGTGATTTCCTACGAGCAGTACTTC.

The chain couples TRBV7-2 to TRBJ1-2; weak D call: TRBD1 (6 bases). This CDR3 is 15 amino acids long. Germline V gives CDR1 SGHTA, CDR2 FQGNSA. Trimming shortened V by 5 bases and J by 4 bases, and 17 bases separated the two germline ends. CDR3 nucleotides: TGTGCCAGCAGCCGCCCATCGGACAGATCCTATGGCTACACCTTC. Its protein product is CASSRPSDRSYGYTF.

This rearrangement joins TRBV7-2 to TRBJ1-4; weak D call: TRBD1 (6 bases). V shed 3 bases and J shed 7 bases, with 15 bases lying between them. The germline CDR1 and CDR2 sequences are SGHTA and FQGNSA. This CDR3 contains 15 residues. The chain's CDR3 is CASSFGTGRGEKLFF. CDR3 DNA sequence: TGTGCCAGCAGCTTCGGCACAGGGAGGGGTGAAAAACTGTTTTTT.

The V gene is TRBV29-1, the J gene TRBJ1-4, with unresolved D. This CDR3 contains 13 residues. Trimming removed 7 bases at V and 8 bases at J, with 17 bases between. Germline V lookup: CDR1 SQVTM, CDR2 ANQGSEA. CDR3 DNA: TGCAGCGCGGCCGGCACGGGAAGGGAAAAACTGTTTTTT. Amino acids: CSAAGTGREKLFF.

The rearrangement links TRBV18 to TRBJ1-3, with 10 bases identical to TRBD1. Germline V gene data show CDR1 as KGHSH and CDR2 as LQKENI. The ends lost 3 bases at V and 2 bases at J; junction bases unmatched: 1. The CDR3 totals 15 residues. CDR3 coding DNA: TGTGCCAGCTCACCCGGGACAGGGGCTGGAAACACCATATATTTT. This codes for CASSPGTGAGNTIYF.

The chain recombines TRBV2 with TRBJ1-1, with 10 bases fitting TRBD1. The CDR3 loop spans 12 amino acids. Germline trimming cut 6 bases from V and 8 bases from J; bases unmatched to any gene: 3. Germline V lookup: CDR1 SNHLY, CDR2 FYNNEI. As DNA, the CDR3 is TGTGCCAGCAGCGACAGGGGGCGCGAAGCTTTCTTT. Its protein is CASSDRGREAFF.

This clone came up once. The genes are TRBV28 and TRBJ1-2; tentative D call: TRBD1 (5 bases). With 6 bases removed from V and 2 bases from J, the gap between germline ends came to 13 bases. This CDR3 contains 14 residues. The germline V gene encodes CDR1 MDHEN and CDR2 SYDVKM. For the CDR3, the DNA is TGTGCCAGCAGAACTACAGGTGCCAACTATGGCTACACCTTC. Translating gives CASRTTGANYGYTF.

The chain uses TRBV27 and TRBJ2-5; TRBD1 matches 9 bases. Germline V gene lookup returns CDR1 MNHEY and CDR2 SMNVEV (reference sequence). The CDR3 length is 16 residues. Trimming cost V 5 bases and J 4 bases; bases outside gene matches: 11. The CDR3 loop is CASSGIGTGSGETQYF. The CDR3 DNA is TGTGCCAGCAGTGGGATCGGGACAGGGAGCGGAGAGACCCAGTACTTC.

As DNA, the CDR3 is TGTGCCACCAGCAGAGATCAGGGGAACTATGGCTACACCTTC. Translated: CATSRDQGNYGYTF. The rearrangement uses TRBV15 and TRBJ1-2, with D possibly matching TRBD1 (6 bases). Germline V gene sequence: CDR1 LNHNV, CDR2 YYDKDF (reference sequence). This CDR3 comprises 14 residues. Trimming took 0 bases from V and 2 from J, leaving 7 bases between them.

The J gene is TRBJ2-1, the V gene TRBV5-4; tentatively, D is TRBD2 (6 bases). V lost 0 bases to trimming and J lost 7 bases, with 14 bases between them. CDR1 is SGHNT and CDR2 is YYREEE in the germline V gene (reference sequence). This CDR3 spans 15 amino acids. Here the CDR3 reads CASSLGGRRNNEQFF. The CDR3 bases are TGTGCCAGCAGCTTGGGTGGGAGGCGAAATAATGAGCAGTTCTTC.

The chain is built from TRBV15 and TRBJ2-1; D may be TRBD2 (6 bases). This CDR3 spans 17 amino acids. Germline CDR1 and CDR2: LNHNV and YYDKDF (reference sequence). Trimming stripped 5 bases from V and 0 bases from J, with 17 bases between. The CDR3: CATSPGSGFSSYNEQFF. The CDR3 nucleotides are TGTGCCACCAGCCCCGGGAGCGGCTTTAGCTCCTACAATGAGCAGTTCTTC.

V usage is TRBV10-3 and J usage is TRBJ2-2; 7 positions match TRBD2. CDR3 length equals 14 residues. Trimming took 3 bases from V and 3 from J; bases not matched to a gene: 1. Germline CDR1 ENHRY, CDR2 SYGVKD. The CDR3 loop is CAISDAGDTGELFF. The CDR3 nucleotides read TGTGCCATCAGTGATGCGGGGGACACCGGGGAGCTGTTTTTT.

The V gene is TRBV28, the J gene TRBJ1-2, with 7 positions matching TRBD1. The V gene end was trimmed by 5 bases and the J gene end by 8 bases; junction bases not matched to a gene: 2. Germline lookup yields CDR1 MDHEN and CDR2 SYDVKM. The CDR3 has 11 residues. CDR3 amino acids: CASSRGGGYTF. The CDR3 coding sequence is TGTGCCAGCAGTAGAGGGGGCGGCTACACCTTC.

The chain joins TRBV28 to TRBJ1-3, with 8 bases that match TRBD1. The trim removed 3 bases at V and 1 base at J, leaving 5 bases unmatched. Per the germline V gene, CDR1 is MDHEN and CDR2 is SYDVKM. The CDR3 contains 16 residues. CDR3 DNA: TGTGCCAGCAGTTTCCCACGGACAGGGTCTGGAAACACCATATATTTT. It is translated as CASSFPRTGSGNTIYF. The full variable domain, completed using reference TRBV28 and TRBJ1-3, is DVKVTQSSRYLVKRTGEKVFLECVQDMDHENMFWYRQDPGLGLRLIYFSYDVKMKEKGDIPEGYSVSREKKERFSLILESASTNQTSMYLCASSFPRTGSGNTIYFGEGSWLTVV.

The DNA of the CDR3 is TGTGCCAGAAGTATTTTCCGGGCCTCGGGATCACCCCTCCACTTT. This encodes CARSIFRASGSPLHF. The chain recombines TRBV5-3 with TRBJ1-6; D is unclear. TRBV5-3 is flagged as an ORF with uncertain function. Between the trimmed V and J ends, which lost 5 bases and 10 bases, there was a span of 19 bases. The CDR3 is made up of 15 amino acids.

The rearrangement uses TRBV28 and TRBJ2-7, with 10 bases matching TRBD2. V was clipped by 4 bases and J by 9 bases; unmatched bases: 9. Germline CDR1 MDHEN, CDR2 SYDVKM. The CDR3 has 14 amino acids. In nucleotides, the CDR3 is TGTGCCAGCAGTTCTGGGCTAGCGGGAGCCCCGCAGTACTTC. It translates to CASSSGLAGAPQYF.

Details on this clone: Relative to the germline gene, one junction end is altered; a read error may explain this. The genes are TRBV2 and TRBJ1-1, with a possible D match to TRBD1 (6 bases). The CDR3 extends over 13 amino acids. Germline V lookup: CDR1 SNHLY, CDR2 FYNNEI. The DNA for the CDR3 is TGTGCCAGCAGAGAAGAGGGGGTCACGGGGGCTTTCTTT. Residues: CASREEGVTGAFF.

This clone was observed a single time. V usage is TRBV6-5 and J usage is TRBJ2-3; D perhaps matches TRBD2 (5 bases). Trimming stripped 8 bases from V and 6 bases from J, with 9 bases between. In germline, CDR1 is MNHEY, CDR2 SVGAGI. This CDR3 has 11 residues. This CDR3 is CASPSGDTQYF. Here the CDR3 DNA reads TGTGCCAGCCCGTCGGGGGATACGCAGTATTTT.

The chain uses TRBV6-5 and TRBJ2-3; D perhaps matches TRBD1 (6 bases). CDR3 size: 15 residues. V was clipped by 6 bases and J by 5 bases, with 18 bases between them. Germline values: CDR1 MNHEY, CDR2 SVGAGI. The CDR3 is CASRRQENQGDTQYF. The CDR3 region has the DNA TGTGCCAGCAGGAGACAGGAAAACCAGGGAGATACGCAGTATTTT.

The V gene is TRBV5-6, the J gene TRBJ2-5; tentative D call: TRBD1 (6 bases). V shed 3 bases and J shed 4 bases, with 16 bases lying between them. The CDR3 length is 15 residues. From germline, CDR1 is SGHDT and CDR2 YYEEEE. CDR3 region: CASSSQGPSRETQYF. The CDR3 nucleotides are TGTGCCAGCAGCTCCCAGGGGCCCAGCCGAGAGACCCAGTACTTC.

This chain connects TRBV7-9 to TRBJ2-5; 8 positions match TRBD1. The CDR3 consists of 15 residues. V lost 6 bases to trimming and J lost 7 bases; unmatched junction nucleotides: 13. Germline V gene lookup returns CDR1 SEHNR and CDR2 FQNEAQ (reference sequence). This chain's CDR3 is CASSSMAPGGGTQYF. CDR3 nucleotide sequence: TGTGCCAGCAGTTCCATGGCCCCAGGGGGCGGGACCCAGTACTTC.

This clone was detected only once. The chain has TRBV18 and TRBJ2-2, with D possibly TRBD1 on 6 matching bases. This CDR3 has 15 residues. The germline V gene has CDR1 KGHSH and CDR2 LQKENI. The V end was cut by 1 base, the J end by 7 bases, with 13 bases between. The CDR3 bases are TGTGCCAGCTCACCACGACAGGAGCGCCTCGGGGAGCTGTTTTTT. It encodes CASSPRQERLGELFF. Full variable domain (outside the CDR3, taken from reference TRBV18 and TRBJ2-2): NAGVMQNPRHLVRRRGQEARLRCSPMKGHSHVYWYRQLPEEGLKFMVYLQKENIIDESGMPKERFSAEFPKEGPSILRIQQVVRGDSAAYFCASSPRQERLGELFFGEGSRLTVL.

Notes on this clone: Germline is not matched at one junction end, which may reflect a read error. The rearrangement uses TRBV4-1 and TRBJ1-4, with D possibly being TRBD1 (5 bases). Germline V gene sequence: CDR1 MGHRA, CDR2 YSYEKL. The CDR3 extends over 15 amino acids. The CDR3 region is CASGQSGDRGEKLFF. The CDR3 nucleotides are TGCGCCAGCGGCCAAAGCGGGGACCGCGGTGAAAAACTGTTTTTT.

The V and J genes are TRBV5-1 and TRBJ1-2; no clear D gene. The CDR3 length is 13 residues. V gave up 0 bases and J gave up 1 base, with 4 bases separating them. Germline CDR1 and CDR2: SGHRS and YFSETQ. The CDR3, as DNA: TGCGCCAGCAGCTTGGACAGTAACTATGGCTACACCTTC. It codes for CASSLDSNYGYTF.

The V gene is TRBV2, the J gene TRBJ1-1; TRBD1 might be the D (5 bases). V lost 6 bases and J lost 11, with 19 bases in between. The CDR3 totals 13 residues. Germline V gene data show CDR1 as SNHLY and CDR2 as FYNNEI. The CDR3 nucleotides are TGTGCCAGCAGGAGAGACAGCGCATTCGGGGCTTTCTTT. Its translation is CASRRDSAFGAFF.

The chain carries TRBV28 and TRBJ1-5; D unresolved. Looked up from germline, CDR1 is MDHEN and CDR2 is SYDVKM. The V end lost 6 bases, the J end lost 9 bases, and 9 bases lay between the germline ends. The CDR3 is 11 residues long. CDR3 sequence (DNA): TGTGCCAGCAGCCCCGGGGTGCCCCAGCATTTT. Encoded protein: CASSPGVPQHF.

This clone has only a few counts. CDR3 protein: CASSQAAGREETQYF. The CDR3 DNA is TGTGCCAGCAGCCAAGCGGCCGGGAGGGAAGAGACCCAGTACTTC. The chain joins TRBV3-1 (or the pseudogene TRBV3-2) to TRBJ2-5; 8 nucleotides agree with TRBD2. V gave up 1 base and J gave up 3 bases; unmatched junction bases: 4. CDR3 size: 15 residues. Per germline, CDR1 LGHDT and CDR2 YNNKEL (reference sequence).

This rearrangement joins TRBV5-6 to TRBJ2-7; TRBD2 aligns across 9 bases. In germline, CDR1 is SGHDT, CDR2 YYEEEE. Losses at the gene ends were 5 bases for V and 5 bases for J; bases not matched to a gene: 17. The CDR3 sequence is 17 residues long. In DNA, the CDR3 is TGTGCCAGCAGGCCCTCCTGGGCGGGAGGGCCTTTCCACGAGCAGTACTTC. It codes for CASRPSWAGGPFHEQYF.

This clone has a single count. CDR3 in DNA: TGTGCCAGCAGTGGGTCCGGGACTAGCGGGAGGGCGGGATCCGGGGCCAACGTCCTGACTTTC. Its translation is CASSGSGTSGRAGSGANVLTF. The chain recombines TRBV2 with TRBJ2-6, with TRBD2 matching 16 bases. CDR1 is SNHLY, CDR2 FYNNEI, per germline. The CDR3 runs to 21 residues. The junction had 13 bases not matched to a gene; V was cut back by 4 bases and J by 4 bases.

The chain joins TRBV7-8 to TRBJ1-2, with D perhaps TRBD1 (5 bases). There are 15 residues in the CDR3. Between the trimmed V and J ends, which lost 2 bases and 3 bases, there was a span of 13 bases. CDR1 SGHVS and CDR2 FQNEAQ come from the germline V gene. The DNA for the CDR3 is TGTGCCAGCAGCTTATGGCCTGGGGGGGACTATGGCTACACCTTC. Amino acids: CASSLWPGGDYGYTF.